The next 26 T cell receptor beta chains were all read from a single sample in a study of blood T cells in healthy people across ages. Through a sample-barcoded 5' primer and a J-beta primer mix, a second PCR was run for roughly 7 to 12 cycles. Each CDR3 protein gets one entry after TCRdb re-called the 5' RACE reads with MiXCR. The data show approximately 940,000 distinct CDR3 sequences, roughly 48% seen once. The sample was blood. The receptors here all came from a young man in good health.

V and J are TRBV4-1 and TRBJ2-1, with 8 bases fitting TRBD2. The CDR3 loop spans 17 amino acids. Germline V CDR1 and CDR2: MGHRA, YSYEKL. With V trimmed by 3 bases and J by 5 bases, 12 bases remained unmatched. CDR3 DNA: TGCGCCAGCAGCCACGGGATAGCGGGGAAAGGCCACAATGAGCAGTTCTTC. Amino acid sequence: CASSHGIAGKGHNEQFF.

V is TRBV12-3 or TRBV12-4 and J is TRBJ2-3, with D unresolved. The CDR3 runs to 13 residues. V lost 5 bases and J 4 bases, leaving 10 bases between the germline ends. The CDR3 is CASSRARPDTQYF. In nucleotides, the CDR3 is TGTGCCAGCAGTAGAGCACGGCCAGATACGCAGTATTTT.

The V and J genes are TRBV27 and TRBJ1-4; 7 nucleotides line up with TRBD1. The trim removed 6 bases at V and 2 bases at J, leaving 6 bases unmatched. Germline values: CDR1 MNHEY, CDR2 SMNVEV (reference sequence). This CDR3 spans 15 amino acids. This CDR3 is CASRRRQGTNEKLFF. CDR3 DNA sequence: TGTGCCAGCAGGCGCCGACAGGGCACTAATGAAAAACTGTTTTTT.

The V call is TRBV2, the J call TRBJ1-2, with 10 bases identical to TRBD1. Trimming took 0 bases from V and 7 from J; bases not matched to a gene: 2. Germline lookup yields CDR1 SNHLY and CDR2 FYNNEI. This CDR3 is built from 14 residues. The CDR3 reads CASSEADRGSGYTF. DNA of the CDR3: TGTGCCAGCAGTGAAGCGGACAGGGGGTCTGGCTACACCTTC. Full variable domain (rest looked up from reference TRBV2 and TRBJ1-2): EPEVTQTPSHQVTQMGQEVILRCVPISNHLYFYWYRQILGQKVEFLVSFYNNEISEKSEIFDDQFSVERPDGSNFTLKIRSTKLEDSAMYFCASSEADRGSGYTFGSGTRLTVV.

This clonotype was picked up a small number of times. This rearrangement joins TRBV5-1 to TRBJ2-1; tentative D call: TRBD1 (6 bases). The germline V gene has CDR1 SGHRS and CDR2 YFSETQ. The CDR3 runs 17 residues. V lost 0 bases to trimming and J lost 0 bases, with 13 bases between them. CDR3 in DNA: TGCGCCAGCAGCTTGGAGGGGGTTCCGAGCTCCTACAATGAGCAGTTCTTC. Its protein product is CASSLEGVPSSYNEQFF.

The V gene is TRBV27, the J gene TRBJ2-1; 7 bases line up with TRBD1. This CDR3 region has 14 residues. CDR1 is MNHEY and CDR2 is SMNVEV in the germline V gene (reference sequence). V shed 6 bases, J shed 4 bases, and the junction held 6 bases outside the gene matches. For the CDR3, the DNA is TGTGCCAGCAGCCGACAGACAGGGTACAATGAGCAGTTCTTC. Its protein is CASSRQTGYNEQFF.

The rearrangement links TRBV28 to TRBJ1-5; a possible D gene is TRBD1 (5 bases). Trimming took 7 bases from V and 13 from J, leaving 14 bases between them. Germline V gene sequence: CDR1 MDHEN, CDR2 SYDVKM. This CDR3 is built from 11 residues. The CDR3 nucleotides read TGTGCCAGCACCACGGGGCAGTTACAGCATTTT. Translating it yields CASTTGQLQHF.

This chain uses TRBV29-1 with TRBJ1-1; a weak D match, TRBD1 (6 bases). The V end lost 6 bases, the J end lost 0 bases, and 17 bases lay between the germline ends. From germline, CDR1 is SQVTM and CDR2 ANQGSEA. This CDR3 region has 15 residues. CDR3: CSVFPRGGVNTEAFF. In nucleotides, the CDR3 is TGCAGCGTCTTCCCTCGGGGGGGCGTGAACACTGAAGCTTTCTTT.

The gene calls are TRBV6-5 and TRBJ2-5; D may be TRBD1 (6 bases). The V gene lost 6 bases and the J gene lost 4 bases, with 12 bases spanning the gap. Germline CDR1 is MNHEY and CDR2 is SVGAGI. There are 13 residues in the CDR3. The CDR3 loop reads CASRGTGRETQYF. For the CDR3, the DNA is TGTGCCAGCAGAGGAACAGGGAGAGAGACCCAGTACTTC.

The chain couples TRBV2 to TRBJ1-1; D not resolved. CDR3 length: 13 amino acids. The V and J ends lost 7 bases and 1 base respectively, with 10 bases between them. Germline-derived CDR1 and CDR2 are SNHLY and FYNNEI. This CDR3 is CASTIPQNTEAFF. The DNA for the CDR3 is TGTGCCAGCACTATCCCCCAGAACACTGAAGCTTTCTTT.

This clonotype occurred many times. An end of the junction differs from the germline gene, which may be a read error. This chain uses TRBV7-7 with TRBJ2-1; the match to TRBD1 covers 7 bases. The CDR3 covers 17 residues. In germline, CDR1 is SSHAT, CDR2 FNYEAQ (reference sequence). CDR3 nucleotides: TGTGCTAGCAGCTTAAGGCCGACAGGGAGCTCCTACAATGAGCAGTTCTTC. It yields the protein CASSLRPTGSSYNEQFF.

The chain has TRBV27 and TRBJ1-2; 7 nucleotides align to TRBD1. Unmatched junction bases numbered 20, after V lost 6 bases and J lost 4 bases. CDR1 is MNHEY, CDR2 SMNVEV, per germline (reference sequence). The CDR3 runs to 18 residues. The CDR3 nucleotides are TGTGCCAGCAGCCCCTCCCAGGGGGGAGTCTCTTTTAGCTATGGCTACACCTTC. This sequence encodes CASSPSQGGVSFSYGYTF.

This clonotype was seen a handful of times. The rearrangement joins TRBV20-1 to TRBJ2-1, with D unresolved. The germline V gene encodes CDR1 DFQATT and CDR2 SNEGSKA (reference sequence). The CDR3 is 15 amino acids. Trimming took off 3 bases at V and 0 bases at J, with 12 bases between the two ends. CDR3 sequence (DNA): TGCAGTGCTAGTCCCCTAATTGGCTCCTACAATGAGCAGTTCTTC. As protein: CSASPLIGSYNEQFF.

Points on this clonotype: Germline and junction disagree at one end, which may indicate a read error. This sequence joins TRBV10-3 and TRBJ2-4; D is unresolved. The J call is doubtful: the DNA matches TRBJ2-7 better. The CDR3 runs 11 residues. CDR1 and CDR2 from the germline V gene are ENHRY and SYGVKD. The CDR3, as DNA: TGTGCCACCAGTGCAAACTACGAGCAGTACTTC. This sequence encodes CATSANYEQYF.

This clonotype was detected many times. This chain connects TRBV24-1 to TRBJ2-1; 11 positions match TRBD2. The CDR3 runs 19 residues. CDR1 KGHDR and CDR2 SFDVKD come from the germline V gene. V shed 1 base, J shed 1 base, and the junction held 8 bases outside the gene matches. The CDR3 is CATSDLSASGGTSYNEQFF. In nucleotides, the CDR3 is TGTGCCACCAGTGATTTATCGGCTAGCGGGGGGACGTCCTACAATGAGCAGTTCTTC.

The rearrangement links TRBV6-2 or TRBV6-3 to TRBJ2-1; D might be TRBD1 (5 bases). Germline V CDR1 and CDR2: MNHEY, SVGEGT. The CDR3 extends over 17 amino acids. Trimming pared 2 bases from V and 0 bases from J, leaving 14 bases between. CDR3 residues: CASSYQAGLTSYNEQFF. The CDR3 bases are TGTGCCAGCAGTTACCAGGCAGGGCTCACCTCCTACAATGAGCAGTTCTTC.

The chain recombines TRBV7-9 with TRBJ2-3, with D perhaps matching TRBD2 (6 bases). V lost 5 bases and J lost 2, with 14 bases in between. The CDR3 is made up of 15 amino acids. CDR1 and CDR2 (germline): SEHNR, FQNEAQ (reference sequence). For the CDR3, the DNA is TGTGCCAGCAGCGCCGGGACTTCTACCACAGATACGCAGTATTTT. Translated, it gives CASSAGTSTTDTQYF.

The chain couples TRBV10-3 to TRBJ2-5; 8 bases match TRBD1. V shed 6 bases, J shed 5 bases, and the junction held 11 bases outside the gene matches. Germline V gives CDR1 ENHRY, CDR2 SYGVKD. The length of the CDR3 is 15 residues. In DNA, the CDR3 is TGTGCCATCAGGGCGGACAGGGAAGGTGGGGAGACCCAGTACTTC. It is translated as CAIRADREGGETQYF.

This clonotype has just a few counts. CDR3 protein: CASSHAHNEQFF. The DNA of the CDR3 is TGCGCCAGCAGCCATGCCCACAATGAGCAGTTCTTC. The rearrangement uses TRBV4-1 and TRBJ2-1, with D unresolved. Germline CDR1 is MGHRA and CDR2 is YSYEKL. This CDR3 is 12 amino acids long. Trimming removed 3 bases at V and 5 bases at J, with 5 bases between.

There are a few counts of this clonotype. The J gene is TRBJ2-5, the V gene TRBV5-5; 10 bases line up with TRBD1. V gave up 7 bases and J gave up 1 base; unmatched junction bases: 13. This CDR3 region has 17 residues. Per the germline V gene, CDR1 is SGHKS and CDR2 is YYEKEE (reference sequence). The CDR3 loop reads CASEGTGVFVGQETQYF. CDR3 DNA: TGTGCCAGCGAGGGGACAGGGGTGTTCGTAGGCCAAGAGACCCAGTACTTC.

The chain recombines TRBV10-2 with TRBJ1-2, with D possibly TRBD1 on 5 matching bases. CDR1 is WSHSY, CDR2 SAAADI, per germline. The CDR3 spans 14 residues. V was cut by 2 bases and J by 7 bases, with 14 bases left in between. The CDR3 coding sequence is TGCGCCAGCAGTGAGAGGGCGGGGGATGGTGGCTACACCTTC. Translating it yields CASSERAGDGGYTF.

In its sample, this clonotype was seen a few times. This chain links TRBV4-3 with TRBJ2-1; unclear D gene. The CDR3 contains 14 residues. The germline gives CDR1 LGHNA, CDR2 YSLEER. Deletions cut 0 bases from V and 7 bases from J, with 10 bases between. The CDR3 reads CASSQEVGRNEQFF. CDR3 nucleotide sequence: TGCGCCAGCAGCCAAGAGGTGGGTAGGAATGAGCAGTTCTTC.

This clonotype has a count of ten or more. The chain is built from TRBV7-2 and TRBJ2-3, with TRBD2 matching 8 bases. Trimming removed 0 bases from V and 2 bases from J; junction bases left unmatched: 1. This CDR3 is 15 amino acids long. Germline values: CDR1 SGHTA, CDR2 FQGNSA. As DNA, the CDR3 is TGTGCCAGCAGCTTAGCGCGGGGGGACACAGATACGCAGTATTTT. This sequence encodes CASSLARGDTDTQYF.

This clonotype was counted only a few times. The chain combines TRBV25-1 with TRBJ2-7, with 9 nucleotides matching TRBD1. Trimming cost V 5 bases and J 3 bases; bases outside gene matches: 2. There are 13 residues in the CDR3. Germline assignment: CDR1 MGHDK and CDR2 SYGVNS. The CDR3 region is CASSWGQGYEQYF. In DNA form, the CDR3 reads TGTGCCAGCAGTTGGGGACAGGGCTACGAGCAGTACTTC.

The chain joins TRBV20-1 to TRBJ2-1, with TRBD1 matching over 7 bases. The trim removed 0 bases at V and 7 bases at J, leaving 9 bases unmatched. Germline-derived CDR1 and CDR2 are DFQATT and SNEGSKA (reference sequence). This CDR3 contains 15 residues. CDR3 DNA sequence: TGCAGTGCTAGAGATGAGTGGGCAGGGGGTAATGAGCAGTTCTTC. This gives the protein CSARDEWAGGNEQFF.

The chain links TRBV21-1 to TRBJ1-4. TRBV21-1 is a pseudogene locus. The length of the CDR3 is 17 residues. The CDR3 here is CASSKDPTRINMEKLFF. CDR3 DNA sequence: TGTGCCAGCAGCAAAGACCCCACTCGGATAAATATGGAAAAACTGTTTTTT.